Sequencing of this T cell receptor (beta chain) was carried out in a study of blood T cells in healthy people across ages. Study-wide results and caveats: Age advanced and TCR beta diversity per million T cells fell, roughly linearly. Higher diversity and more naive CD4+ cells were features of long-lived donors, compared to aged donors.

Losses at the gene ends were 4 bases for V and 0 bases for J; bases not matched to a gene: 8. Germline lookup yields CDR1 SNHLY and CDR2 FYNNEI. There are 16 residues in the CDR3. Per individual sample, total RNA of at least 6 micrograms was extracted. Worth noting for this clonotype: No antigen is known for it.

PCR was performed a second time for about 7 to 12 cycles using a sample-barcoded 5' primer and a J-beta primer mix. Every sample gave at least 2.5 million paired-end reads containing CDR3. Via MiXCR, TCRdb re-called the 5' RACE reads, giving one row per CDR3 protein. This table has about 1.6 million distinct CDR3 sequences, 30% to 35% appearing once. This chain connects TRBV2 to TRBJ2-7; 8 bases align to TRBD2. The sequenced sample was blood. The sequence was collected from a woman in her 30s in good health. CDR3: CASSVGSGVLSYEQYF. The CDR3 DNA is TGTGCCAGCAGTGTTGGTAGCGGGGTGCTCTCCTACGAGCAGTACTTC.